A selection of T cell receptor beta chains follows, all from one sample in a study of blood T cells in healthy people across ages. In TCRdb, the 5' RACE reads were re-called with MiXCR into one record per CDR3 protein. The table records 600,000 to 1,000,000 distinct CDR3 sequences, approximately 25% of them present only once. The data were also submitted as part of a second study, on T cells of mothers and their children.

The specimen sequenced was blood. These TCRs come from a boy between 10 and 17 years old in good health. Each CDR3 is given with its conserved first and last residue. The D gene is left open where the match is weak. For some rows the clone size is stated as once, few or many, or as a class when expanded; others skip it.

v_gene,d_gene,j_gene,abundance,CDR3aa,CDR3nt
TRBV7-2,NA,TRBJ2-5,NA,CASSLAAGNQETQYF,TGTGCCAGCAGCTTAGCCGCAGGGAACCAAGAGACCCAGTACTTC
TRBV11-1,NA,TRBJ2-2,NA,CASSRTWGKNTGELFF,TGTGCCAGCAGCCGGACTTGGGGCAAAAACACCGGGGAGCTGTTTTTT
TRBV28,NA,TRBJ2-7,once,CASAGTYEQYF,TGTGCCAGCGCCGGGACCTACGAGCAGTACTTC
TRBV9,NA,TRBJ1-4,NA,CASSVGPAVEKLFF,TGTGCCAGCAGCGTAGGTCCCGCCGTTGAAAAACTGTTTTTT
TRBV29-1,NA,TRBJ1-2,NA,CSVAGEDGYTF,TGCAGCGTTGCAGGGGAAGATGGCTACACCTTC
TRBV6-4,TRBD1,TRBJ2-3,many,CASSETGGTDTQYF,TGTGCCAGCAGTGAAACAGGGGGCACAGATACGCAGTATTTT
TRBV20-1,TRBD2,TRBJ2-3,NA,CSASPGTSGIEQYF,TGCAGTGCTAGCCCCGGGACTAGCGGGATTGAGCAGTATTTT
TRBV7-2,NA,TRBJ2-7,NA,CASSRRPVPTGEQYF,TGTGCCAGCAGCCGTCGCCCAGTTCCCACAGGCGAGCAGTACTTC
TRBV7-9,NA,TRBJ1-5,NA,CASSLDGQGQGQPQHF,TGTGCCAGCAGCTTAGATGGGCAGGGTCAGGGTCAGCCCCAGCATTTT
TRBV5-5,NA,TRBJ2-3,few,CASTPWDTQYF,TGTGCCAGCACCCCATGGGATACGCAGTATTTT
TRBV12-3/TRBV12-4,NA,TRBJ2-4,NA,CASSSSWGEHIQYF,TGTGCCAGCAGTTCAAGTTGGGGGGAGCACATTCAGTACTTC
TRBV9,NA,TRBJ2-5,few,CAGSREGLQETQYF,TGTGCCGGCAGCCGAGAGGGACTGCAAGAGACCCAGTACTTC
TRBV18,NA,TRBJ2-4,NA,CASSPGDPKNIQYF,TGTGCCAGCTCACCAGGCGATCCCAAAAACATTCAGTACTTC
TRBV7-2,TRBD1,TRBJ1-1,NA,CASSPGTAIMGIEAFF,TGTGCCAGCAGCCCGGGGACAGCAATCATGGGCATTGAAGCTTTCTTT
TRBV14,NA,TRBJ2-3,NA,CASSEGGLTDTQYF,TGTGCCAGCAGCGAAGGAGGGCTCACAGATACGCAGTATTTT
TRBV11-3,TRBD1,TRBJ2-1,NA,CASSLDIRQGGSDEQFF,TGTGCCAGCAGCTTAGATATTCGACAGGGGGGATCTGATGAGCAGTTCTTC
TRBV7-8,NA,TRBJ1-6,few,CASSLEAGWRDSPLHF,TGTGCCAGCAGCTTAGAGGCAGGGTGGCGGGATTCACCCCTCCACTTT
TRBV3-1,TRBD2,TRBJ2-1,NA,CASSNSGRVEQFF,TGTGCCAGCAGCAATAGCGGGAGAGTTGAGCAGTTCTTC
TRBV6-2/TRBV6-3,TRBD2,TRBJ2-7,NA,CASSYGSGGDEQYF,TGTGCCAGCAGTTACGGCAGCGGGGGGGACGAGCAGTACTTC
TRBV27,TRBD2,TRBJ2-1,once,CASSFIGLANNEQFF,TGTGCCAGCAGTTTTATTGGACTAGCGAATAATGAGCAGTTCTTC
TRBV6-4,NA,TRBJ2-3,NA,CASSDQGTDTQYF,TGTGCCAGCAGTGACCAGGGCACAGATACGCAGTATTTT
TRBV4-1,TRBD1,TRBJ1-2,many,CASSPGQGATYGYTF,TGCGCCAGCAGCCCTGGACAGGGGGCGACCTATGGCTACACCTTC
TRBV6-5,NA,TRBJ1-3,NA,CASSYERAGALGNTINF,TGTGCCAGCAGTTACGAGAGGGCAGGGGCGCTTGGAAACACCATAAATTTT
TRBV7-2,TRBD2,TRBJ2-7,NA,CASRSTSHYEQYF,TGTGCCAGCAGGTCGACTAGCCACTACGAGCAGTACTTC
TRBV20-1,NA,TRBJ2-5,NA,CSARKQGTGETQYF,TGCAGTGCTCGCAAACAGGGGACTGGTGAGACCCAGTACTTC
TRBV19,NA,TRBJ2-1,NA,CASNPQSSYNEQFF,TGTGCCAGTAATCCCCAGAGCTCCTACAATGAGCAGTTCTTC
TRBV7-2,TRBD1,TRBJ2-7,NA,CASSSSSTGGYYEQYF,TGTGCCAGCAGCTCAAGCTCGACAGGGGGCTATTACGAGCAGTACTTC
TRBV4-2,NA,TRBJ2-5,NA,CASSQALRDARETQYF,TGTGCCAGCAGCCAAGCCCTCCGGGACGCCCGGGAGACCCAGTACTTC
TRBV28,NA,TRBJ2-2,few,CASSLSGFNTGELFF,TGTGCCAGCAGTTTATCCGGGTTCAACACCGGGGAGCTGTTTTTT
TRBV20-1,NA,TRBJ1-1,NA,CSVGQGRTEAFF,TGCAGTGTGGGGCAGGGACGCACTGAAGCTTTCTTT
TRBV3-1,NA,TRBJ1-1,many,CASSQAGQVGYTEAFF,TGTGCCAGCAGCCAAGCAGGTCAGGTCGGGTACACTGAAGCTTTCTTT
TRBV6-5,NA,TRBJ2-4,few,CASSYARSAKNIQYF,TGTGCCAGCAGTTATGCGAGGTCAGCCAAAAACATTCAGTACTTC
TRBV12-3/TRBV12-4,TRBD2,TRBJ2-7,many,CASSGQLADPYEQYF,TGTGCCAGCAGTGGTCAACTAGCGGACCCTTACGAGCAGTACTTC
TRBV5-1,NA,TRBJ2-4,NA,CASTMGGTPVAKNIQYF,TGCGCCAGCACCATGGGAGGAACGCCCGTAGCCAAAAACATTCAGTACTTC
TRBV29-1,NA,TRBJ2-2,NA,CSVQTGLEGGELFF,TGCAGCGTCCAGACAGGCCTGGAGGGCGGGGAGCTGTTTTTT
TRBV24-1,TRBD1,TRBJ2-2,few,CATSGGRQGVRTGELFF,TGTGCCACCAGTGGGGGAAGGCAGGGGGTGCGGACCGGGGAGCTGTTTTTT
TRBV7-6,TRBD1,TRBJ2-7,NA,CASSDSGTGNYEQYF,TGTGCCAGCAGCGATTCCGGGACAGGAAATTACGAGCAGTACTTC
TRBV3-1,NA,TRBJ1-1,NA,CASSQGPNEAEAFF,TGTGCCAGCAGCCAAGGGCCTAACGAGGCTGAAGCTTTCTTT
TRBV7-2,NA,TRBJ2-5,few,CASSLSEGETQYF,TGTGCCAGCAGCTTAAGCGAAGGGGAGACCCAGTACTTC
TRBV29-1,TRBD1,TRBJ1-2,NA,CSAAGTADYGYTF,TGCAGCGCTGCCGGGACAGCGGACTATGGCTACACCTTC
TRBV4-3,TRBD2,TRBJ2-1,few,CASSQDRFSGGVSYNEQFF,TGCGCCAGCAGCCAAGATCGTTTTAGCGGGGGGGTCTCCTACAATGAGCAGTTCTTC
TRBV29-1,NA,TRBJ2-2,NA,CSGEGAGELFF,TGCAGCGGAGAGGGGGCCGGGGAGCTGTTTTTT
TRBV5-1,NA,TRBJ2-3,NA,CASGPGTDTQYF,TGCGCCAGCGGTCCTGGCACAGATACGCAGTATTTT
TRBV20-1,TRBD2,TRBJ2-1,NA,CSARRTSGGRYNEQFF,TGCAGTGCTAGACGGACTAGCGGGGGGAGGTACAATGAGCAGTTCTTC
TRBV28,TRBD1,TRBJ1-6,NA,CASSRMTGDNSPLHF,TGTGCCAGCAGCAGAATGACAGGGGATAATTCACCCCTCCACTTT
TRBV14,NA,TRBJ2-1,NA,CASSQERRLNNEQFF,TGTGCCAGCAGCCAAGAAAGACGACTTAACAATGAGCAGTTCTTC
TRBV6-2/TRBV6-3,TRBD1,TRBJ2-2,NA,CASTKQGALTNTGELFF,TGTGCCAGCACTAAACAGGGGGCCCTCACGAACACCGGGGAGCTGTTTTTT
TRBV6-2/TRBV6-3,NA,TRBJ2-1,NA,CASKKERRYDEQFF,TGTGCCAGCAAGAAAGAGCGGAGGTACGATGAGCAGTTCTTC
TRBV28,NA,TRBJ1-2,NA,CASSVLLQEDYGYTF,TGTGCCAGCAGCGTGTTACTCCAAGAGGACTATGGCTACACCTTC
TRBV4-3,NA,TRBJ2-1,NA,CASSQEFSNEQFF,TGCGCCAGCAGCCAAGAATTTTCGAATGAGCAGTTCTTC
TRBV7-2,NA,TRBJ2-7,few,CASSQRTVGAYEQYF,TGTGCCAGCAGCCAAAGGACGGTTGGGGCCTACGAGCAGTACTTC
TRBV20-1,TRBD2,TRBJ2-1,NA,CSASETSGGEDEQFF,TGCAGTGCTAGTGAGACTAGCGGAGGAGAGGATGAGCAGTTCTTC
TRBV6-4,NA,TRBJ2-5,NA,CASRETQGGEETQYF,TGTGCCAGCAGGGAAACCCAGGGGGGGGAAGAGACCCAGTACTTC
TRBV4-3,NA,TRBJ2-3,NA,CASSRGLRTDTQYF,TGCGCCAGCAGCCGAGGACTTCGCACAGATACGCAGTATTTT
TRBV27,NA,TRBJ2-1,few,CASSSSFGGSYNEQFF,TGTGCCAGCAGTTCGTCTTTCGGGGGATCGTACAATGAGCAGTTCTTC
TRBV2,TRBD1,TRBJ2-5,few,CASSTGTAHRGETQYF,TGTGCCAGCAGCACCGGGACAGCCCACCGTGGAGAGACCCAGTACTTC
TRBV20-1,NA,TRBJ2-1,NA,CSARGRLDLDEQFF,TGCAGTGCTAGAGGAAGACTAGATCTCGATGAGCAGTTCTTC
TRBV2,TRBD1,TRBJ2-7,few,CASSETGNYEQYF,TGTGCCAGCAGTGAGACAGGGAACTACGAGCAGTACTTC
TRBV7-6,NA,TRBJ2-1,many,CASSLERWNQDNEQFF,TGTGCCAGCAGCTTAGAACGGTGGAACCAAGACAATGAGCAGTTCTTC